The 32 T cell receptor beta chains reported below all come from one sample, sequenced in a study of T cells in localized non-small cell lung cancer. The data were produced by immunoSEQ multiplex PCR, yet TCRdb's version contains in-frame clones alone and is incomplete. The profile shows about 74,000 clones, roughly 84% of them singletons. Sequenced material: peripheral blood, taken before any cancer treatment. The receptor set was obtained from a female donor over 55 with stage I lung adenocarcinoma.

CDR3 DNA: TGCGCCAGCAGCCAAGATGGGTCCAGGGGAGGATACGAGCAGTACTTC. Protein product: CASSQDGSRGGYEQYF. The V and J genes are TRBV4-1 and TRBJ2-7, with D tentatively TRBD1 or TRBD2 (6 bases each). The CDR3 runs 16 residues. V lost 0 bases and J lost 4, with 16 bases in between. Germline CDR1 reads MGHRA; CDR2 reads YSYEKL.

The chain combines TRBV6-1 with TRBJ1-2; D gene unclear. Trimming removed 7 bases at V and 2 bases at J, with 11 bases between. CDR3 length: 13 residues. CDR1 and CDR2 from the germline V gene are MNHNS and SASEGT. The CDR3, as DNA: TGTGCCAGCACGTCCGGGAACAACTATGGCTACACCTTC. This gives the protein CASTSGNNYGYTF.

This clone was recorded once. The chain employs TRBV5-1 and TRBJ1-1; TRBD1 matches at 7 bases. V lost 2 bases, J lost 1 base, and 14 bases stayed unmatched. CDR1 is SGHRS, CDR2 YFSETQ, per germline. The CDR3 spans 18 residues. The CDR3 sequence is CASSFTGRGVRWNTEAFF. The CDR3 DNA reads as TGCGCCAGCAGCTTTACGGGCAGGGGGGTTAGATGGAACACTGAAGCTTTCTTT.

The chain carries TRBV4-2 and TRBJ2-1; a weak D match, TRBD1 (5 bases). Trimming took off 3 bases at V and 1 base at J, with 10 bases between the two ends. Germline CDR1 and CDR2: LGHNA and YNFKEQ. The CDR3 covers 15 residues. CDR3 in amino acids: CASSQGRASYNEQFF. As DNA, the CDR3 is TGTGCCAGCAGCCAGGGCAGGGCTTCCTACAATGAGCAGTTCTTC.

The rearrangement uses TRBV25-1 and TRBJ1-1, with a weak D call TRBD1 (5 bases). Germline CDR1 and CDR2: MGHDK and SYGVNS. V was clipped by 6 bases and J by 2 bases, with 10 bases between them. There are 13 residues in the CDR3. The CDR3 region is CASSWDLNTEAFF. CDR3 sequence (DNA): TGTGCCAGCAGCTGGGACCTAAACACTGAAGCTTTCTTT.

V gene TRBV25-1 combines with J gene TRBJ1-2; tentative D call: TRBD1 (6 bases). V dropped 4 bases and J dropped 5 bases, with 11 bases sitting between them. The CDR3 covers 13 residues. CDR1 and CDR2 from the germline V gene are MGHDK and SYGVNS. CDR3 amino acids: CASSGGARYGYTF. In nucleotides, the CDR3 is TGTGCCAGCAGTGGGGGGGCTCGGTATGGCTACACCTTC.

The chain couples TRBV6-1 to TRBJ2-3, with D perhaps matching TRBD2 (5 bases). V was pared by 4 bases and J by 5 bases, with 13 bases between. The CDR3 runs 14 residues. Germline V CDR1 and CDR2: MNHNS, SASEGT. CDR3 coding DNA: TGTGCCAGCAGTGGGCTAGACCGGGAAGATACGCAGTATTTT. Amino acid sequence: CASSGLDREDTQYF.

The table lists this clone with a count of one. The rearrangement links TRBV21-1 to TRBJ1-5; the table gives TRBD1 as D, unverified against the DNA. TRBV21-1 is described as a pseudogene. This CDR3 contains 17 residues. CDR3 coding DNA: TGTGCCAGCAGCAACCTCAGGACAGATTATAGCAATCAGCCCCAGCATTTT. This encodes CASSNLRTDYSNQPQHF.

This chain links TRBV5-1 with TRBJ2-2; TRBD2 is a possible D gene (6 bases). The germline V gene encodes CDR1 SGHRS and CDR2 YFSETQ. Trimming cost V 2 bases and J 7 bases, with 15 bases left between them. The CDR3 is 15 amino acids. DNA of the CDR3: TGCGCCAGCAGCTTTTCTCCGGGGGATGACGGGGAGCTGTTTTTT. Amino acid sequence: CASSFSPGDDGELFF.

The chain has TRBV5-1 and TRBJ1-1; 11 bases fit TRBD1. CDR3 length equals 14 residues. Trimming at V came to 5 bases and at J to 6 bases, leaving 6 bases not matched to a gene. Looked up from germline, CDR1 is SGHRS and CDR2 is YFSETQ. CDR3 sequence: CASRSGTGGPEAFF. In DNA form, the CDR3 reads TGCGCCAGCAGGTCCGGGACAGGGGGGCCTGAAGCTTTCTTT.

The gene calls are TRBV5-1 and TRBJ1-1, with D maybe TRBD1 (6 bases). The CDR3 extends over 16 amino acids. V was trimmed by 4 bases and J by 1 base, leaving 17 bases between them. The germline gives CDR1 SGHRS, CDR2 YFSETQ. In DNA form, the CDR3 reads TGCGCCAGCAGCGCCGGGGCAGGGGCGCAGAACACTGAAGCTTTCTTT. Translated: CASSAGAGAQNTEAFF.

The sample holds a few counts of this clone. V usage is TRBV7-8 and J usage is TRBJ2-1, with 7 bases that match TRBD2. Germline V CDR1 and CDR2: SGHVS, FQNEAQ. Trimming removed 2 bases from V and 7 bases from J; junction bases left unmatched: 8. The CDR3 runs 15 residues. The CDR3: CASSLKFSGKNEQFF. DNA for the CDR3: TGTGCCAGCAGCTTAAAGTTCAGCGGGAAGAATGAGCAGTTCTTC.

With respect to this clone: A read error may account for a junction end that differs from germline. V usage is TRBV7-2 and J usage is TRBJ1-1; no clear D. The CDR3 covers 12 residues. CDR1 and CDR2 (germline): SGHTA, FQGNSA. In nucleotides, the CDR3 is TGTGCCAGCAGCTTAATAAACAGTGAAGCTTTCTTT. Its protein is CASSLINSEAFF. Full variable domain (rest looked up from reference TRBV7-2 and TRBJ1-1): GAGVSQSPSNKVTEKGKDVELRCDPISGHTALYWYRQSLGQGLEFLIYFQGNSAPDKSGLPSDRFSAERTGGSVSTLTIQRTQQEDSAVYLCASSLINSEAFFGQGTRLTVV.

The chain joins TRBV7-8 to TRBJ1-6; no definite D call. This CDR3 contains 15 residues. V dropped 2 bases and J dropped 10 bases, with 15 bases sitting between them. Germline lookup yields CDR1 SGHVS and CDR2 FQNEAQ. The CDR3 DNA is TGTGCCAGCAGCTTAATAGGGAGGGTCCGCTCACCCCTCCACTTT. Amino acid sequence: CASSLIGRVRSPLHF. Together with reference TRBV7-8 and TRBJ1-6, the CDR3 gives the full variable domain: GAGVSQSPRYKVAKRGQDVALRCDPISGHVSLFWYQQALGQGPEFLTYFQNEAQLDKSGLPSDRFFAERPEGSVSTLKIQRTQQEDSAVYLCASSLIGRVRSPLHFGNGTRLTVT.

In this sample, this clone turned up a few times. The chain employs TRBV19 and TRBJ2-7; tentative D call: TRBD2 (5 bases). Germline-derived CDR1 and CDR2 are LNHDA and SQIVND (reference sequence). This CDR3 has 13 residues. The V end was cut by 7 bases, the J end by 9 bases, with 19 bases between. CDR3 in DNA: TGTGCCAGTACCAATAATAGATTCGGAGGGCAGTACTTC. Translated: CASTNNRFGGQYF.

This chain uses TRBV7-6 with TRBJ2-1; TRBD1 matches at 9 bases. The CDR3 runs 16 residues. Unmatched junction bases numbered 13, after V lost 6 bases and J lost 7 bases. Per germline, CDR1 SGHVS and CDR2 FNYEAQ. The CDR3 loop reads CASRSLGTGKGNEQFF. The DNA for the CDR3 is TGTGCCAGCAGGAGCTTAGGGACAGGGAAAGGAAATGAGCAGTTCTTC.

This clone has a single count. The rearrangement links TRBV9 to TRBJ1-2, with 7 bases fitting TRBD1. V was pared by 0 bases and J by 8 bases, with 10 bases of the junction left unmatched. The germline gives CDR1 SGDLS, CDR2 YYNGEE. This CDR3 spans 15 amino acids. The CDR3 region is CASSVGTGEIGGYTF. DNA for the CDR3: TGTGCCAGCAGCGTAGGTACAGGGGAGATAGGAGGCTACACCTTC.

The V and J genes are TRBV9 and TRBJ2-2; D is possibly TRBD1 (6 bases). The germline gives CDR1 SGDLS, CDR2 YYNGEE. Trimming shortened V by 3 bases and J by 7 bases, and 13 bases separated the two germline ends. The CDR3 is 14 amino acids. CDR3 DNA: TGTGCCAGCAGCGGCCGAAGGACAGACGGGGAGCTGTTTTTT. Its translation: CASSGRRTDGELFF.

This rearrangement joins TRBV6-5 to TRBJ2-6, with no clear D. In germline, CDR1 is MNHEY, CDR2 SVGAGI. V was clipped by 5 bases and J by 1 base, with 9 bases between them. CDR3 size: 15 residues. In DNA form, the CDR3 reads TGTGCCAGCAGTGACTGGTTATCTGGGGCCAACGTCCTGACTTTC. Amino acid sequence: CASSDWLSGANVLTF.

CDR3 nucleotide sequence: TGTGCCAGCAGCTTGGGGCTAGCACCATGGAATGAGCAGTTCTTC. This translates into CASSLGLAPWNEQFF. This chain uses TRBV7-3 with TRBJ2-1; D is tentatively TRBD1 or TRBD2 (5 bases each). Germline V CDR1 and CDR2: SGHTA, FQGTGA. This CDR3 comprises 15 residues. V was clipped by 3 bases and J by 7 bases, with 16 bases between them.

This chain uses TRBV18 with TRBJ1-2; the match to TRBD1 covers 8 bases. J was trimmed by 3 bases and V by 4 bases; bases with no gene match: 10. Germline-derived CDR1 and CDR2 are KGHSH and LQKENI. The CDR3 has 16 residues. CDR3 protein: CASSHEGTGRYYGYTF. In DNA, the CDR3 is TGTGCCAGCTCACACGAGGGGACAGGTCGGTACTATGGCTACACCTTC.

This chain links TRBV25-1 with TRBJ2-1; possible D gene TRBD1, 5 bases. Germline V gene lookup returns CDR1 MGHDK and CDR2 SYGVNS. The CDR3 sequence is 16 residues long. With 1 base removed from V and 3 bases from J, the gap between germline ends came to 13 bases. CDR3 in DNA: TGTGCCAGCAGTGAATCCGCAGGGTCGAACTACAATGAGCAGTTCTTC. Protein: CASSESAGSNYNEQFF.

The V and J genes are TRBV2 and TRBJ2-7; TRBD2 agrees at 14 bases. Germline CDR1 reads SNHLY; CDR2 reads FYNNEI. The trim removed 6 bases at V and 4 bases at J, leaving 5 bases unmatched. The CDR3 totals 15 residues. The CDR3 protein is CASRRLAGGQYEQYF. CDR3 sequence (DNA): TGTGCCAGCAGGCGACTAGCGGGAGGGCAGTACGAGCAGTACTTC.

The genes are TRBV5-1 and TRBJ2-7; 8 positions agree with TRBD2. CDR3 size: 16 residues. Germline loops: CDR1 SGHRS, CDR2 YFSETQ. After removal of 0 bases from V and 1 base from J, the junction contained 6 bases not matched to a gene. CDR3 amino acids: CASSLAGTSESYEQYF. DNA for the CDR3: TGCGCCAGCAGCTTGGCCGGGACTAGTGAGTCCTACGAGCAGTACTTC. Combining the CDR3 with reference TRBV5-1 and TRBJ2-7 gives the whole variable domain KAGVTQTPRYLIKTRGQQVTLSCSPISGHRSVSWYQQTPGQGLQFLFEYFSETQRNKGNFPGRFSGRQFSNSRSEMNVSTLELGDSALYLCASSLAGTSESYEQYFGPGTRLTVT.

The chain is built from TRBV6-6 and TRBJ1-4, with D uncertain. Trimming stripped 3 bases from V and 8 bases from J, with 16 bases between. Germline CDR1 MNHNY, CDR2 SVGAGI (reference sequence). This CDR3 comprises 15 residues. This chain's CDR3 is CASSYAATAHEKLFF. The CDR3 DNA sequence: TGTGCCAGCAGTTATGCGGCCACAGCCCACGAAAAACTGTTTTTT.

V is TRBV28 and J is TRBJ1-6; D is possibly TRBD1 (6 bases). The CDR3 loop spans 15 amino acids. CDR1 is MDHEN and CDR2 is SYDVKM in the germline V gene. Trimming took off 7 bases at V and 6 bases at J, with 16 bases between the two ends. The CDR3 nucleotides read TGTGCCAGCACCCCCCGGGGGGCGGGTAATTCACCCCTCCACTTT. This sequence encodes CASTPRGAGNSPLHF.

The V and J genes are TRBV19 and TRBJ2-1; possible D gene TRBD2, 5 bases. The CDR3 has 16 amino acids. Germline CDR1 and CDR2: LNHDA and SQIVND (reference sequence). V lost 0 bases, J lost 4 bases, and 13 bases lay in between. The CDR3 nucleotides read TGTGCCAGTAGTATAGATCGAGCGGACTCATACAATGAGCAGTTCTTC. Protein: CASSIDRADSYNEQFF.

This clone came up a few times. Written as DNA, the CDR3 is TGTGCCAGCAGCTTAGCTGGTCCAATGAACACTGAAGCTTTCTTT. Protein product: CASSLAGPMNTEAFF. The chain employs TRBV11-1 and TRBJ1-1; D remains unclear. This CDR3 is built from 15 residues. Germline CDR1 is SGHAT and CDR2 is FQDESV (reference sequence). V lost 0 bases and J 0 bases, leaving 8 bases between the germline ends. Complete variable domain (other parts from reference TRBV11-1 and TRBJ1-1): EAEVAQSPRYKITEKSQAVAFWCDPISGHATLYWYRQILGQGPELLVQFQDESVVDDSQLPKDRFSAERLKGVDSTLKIQPAELGDSAMYLCASSLAGPMNTEAFFGQGTRLTVV.

The chain is built from TRBV6-1 and TRBJ1-4, with D possibly being TRBD1 (5 bases). Germline CDR1 is MNHNS and CDR2 is SASEGT. This CDR3 region has 15 residues. V lost 3 bases to trimming and J lost 5 bases, with 13 bases between them. The CDR3 bases are TGTGCCAGCAGTGACCAGGCGGGGGAAAATGAAAAACTGTTTTTT. Its protein product is CASSDQAGENEKLFF.

This clone is a singleton in its sample. In nucleotides, the CDR3 is TGTGCCATCAGGGGACAGAAATACGAGCAGTACTTC. This codes for CAIRGQKYEQYF. The rearrangement joins TRBV10-3 to TRBJ2-7; TRBD1 matches at 7 bases. Germline CDR1 and CDR2: ENHRY and SYGVKD. The CDR3 spans 12 residues. V shed 6 bases, J shed 4 bases, and the junction held 3 bases outside the gene matches.

This chain links TRBV7-2 with TRBJ2-7; TRBD2 agrees at 10 bases. Losses at the gene ends were 3 bases for V and 4 bases for J; bases not matched to a gene: 9. Germline V CDR1 and CDR2: SGHTA, FQGNSA. The CDR3 length is 16 residues. CDR3 coding DNA: TGTGCCAGCAGCTTTTCTTTGGTAGCGGGGGGATACGAGCAGTACTTC. Translation gives CASSFSLVAGGYEQYF.

The chain couples TRBV19 to TRBJ2-5, with 14 nucleotides matching TRBD2. J gave up 4 bases and V 6 bases, and 7 bases lay outside the gene matches. The V gene's germline CDR1 is LNHDA and CDR2 SQIVND (reference sequence). The CDR3 loop spans 16 amino acids. This chain's CDR3 is CASSPRLAGGGETQYF. In DNA form, the CDR3 reads TGTGCCAGTAGCCCCCGACTAGCGGGAGGGGGAGAGACCCAGTACTTC.